Below are 8 T cell receptor beta chains sequenced from a single sample in a study of blood T cell repertoires in COVID-19. Profiled with immunoSEQ multiplex PCR; TCRdb holds only in-frame clones, not every one. Of about 230,000 clones listed, roughly 84% were seen once; the top ten hold roughly 20%. Sequenced input: peripheral blood. The receptor source for this set is a woman aged 80 or over with active or convalescent COVID-19.

The chain uses TRBV7-9 and TRBJ2-3; maybe TRBD2 (6 bases). This CDR3 region has 16 residues. CDR1 and CDR2 from the germline V gene are SEHNR and FQNEAQ (reference sequence). Trimming took off 5 bases at V and 4 bases at J, with 19 bases between the two ends. The CDR3 bases are TGTGCCAGCAGCCCCAGATGGCGGGGCGGAGCAGATACGCAGTATTTT. Translation: CASSPRWRGGADTQYF.

The genes are TRBV9 and TRBJ2-4, with TRBD1 matching over 7 bases. The CDR3 covers 18 residues. CDR1 is SGDLS and CDR2 is YYNGEE in the germline V gene. The V segment lost 3 bases and the J segment 0 bases; nucleotides outside the gene matches: 12. CDR3 sequence (DNA): TGTGCCAGCAGCGCGACACCCGGGACAGCCCTAGCCAAAAACATTCAGTACTTC. It yields the protein CASSATPGTALAKNIQYF.

The chain links TRBV5-6 to TRBJ2-7, with TRBD1 matching 7 bases. CDR3 length: 14 amino acids. In germline, CDR1 is SGHDT, CDR2 YYEEEE. V gave up 4 bases and J gave up 2 bases; unmatched junction bases: 6. CDR3 nucleotide sequence: TGTGCCAGCAGCATTTGGGACAGAACCTACGAGCAGTACTTC. It translates to CASSIWDRTYEQYF.

The rearrangement links TRBV6-5 to TRBJ1-1, with 8 bases identical to TRBD1. The germline V gene encodes CDR1 MNHEY and CDR2 SVGAGI. Trimming cost V 5 bases and J 4 bases; bases outside gene matches: 6. The CDR3 loop spans 14 amino acids. DNA of the CDR3: TGTGCCAGCAGTAAAACGACAGGGGTCACTGAAGCTTTCTTT. Translating it yields CASSKTTGVTEAFF.

The genes are TRBV5-1 and TRBJ2-7; possibly TRBD2 for D (6 bases). The CDR3 extends over 15 amino acids. Germline CDR1 is SGHRS and CDR2 is YFSETQ. Trimming shortened V by 4 bases and J by 0 bases, and 14 bases separated the two germline ends. CDR3 region: CASSLGSGASYEQYF. DNA of the CDR3: TGCGCCAGCAGCCTCGGTAGCGGTGCCTCCTACGAGCAGTACTTC. The variable domain in full, completed from reference TRBV5-1 and TRBJ2-7, reads KAGVTQTPRYLIKTRGQQVTLSCSPISGHRSVSWYQQTPGQGLQFLFEYFSETQRNKGNFPGRFSGRQFSNSRSEMNVSTLELGDSALYLCASSLGSGASYEQYFGPGTRLTVT.

In nucleotides, the CDR3 is TGTGCCAGCAGCCCCTTAGCGGGGGCGACCTACGAGCAGTACTTC. This sequence encodes CASSPLAGATYEQYF. The V gene is TRBV7-3, the J gene TRBJ2-7; TRBD2 aligns across 9 bases. The germline V gene encodes CDR1 SGHTA and CDR2 FQGTGA. V shed 5 bases and J 2 bases; nucleotides not matched to a gene: 7. The CDR3 covers 15 residues.

The rearrangement uses TRBV7-9 and TRBJ1-6; a possible D gene is TRBD1 (6 bases). Trimming took 1 base from V and 2 from J, leaving 6 bases between them. The germline gives CDR1 SEHNR, CDR2 FQNEAQ (reference sequence). This CDR3 is built from 15 residues. CDR3: CASSLDRAYNSPLHF. The CDR3 DNA follows: TGTGCCAGCAGCTTAGACAGGGCCTATAATTCACCCCTCCACTTT.

The chain couples TRBV2 to TRBJ1-6; TRBD1 matches at 7 bases. This CDR3 has 14 residues. The germline V gene has CDR1 SNHLY and CDR2 FYNNEI. Trimming cost V 2 bases and J 6 bases; bases outside gene matches: 1. CDR3 region: CASSESGGNSPLHF. The CDR3 DNA reads TGTGCCAGCAGTGAATCAGGGGGTAATTCACCCCTCCACTTT.